These T cell receptor beta chains were read from a single sample in a study of T cell responses to AZD1222 COVID-19 vaccine. The table came from immunoSEQ multiplex PCR; TCRdb's copy has only in-frame clones and leaves some out. The sample has about 150,000 clones, 85% to 90% seen once. Sequences were derived from peripheral blood, sampled on day 0 of MenACWY control vaccination. These receptor sequences come from an adult in good health. CDR3s include the opening cysteine and the closing phenylalanine or tryptophan.

J gene: TRBJ1-1
V gene: TRBV7-3
CDR3 protein: CASSLKPGTEAFF

J gene: TRBJ2-3
V gene: TRBV6-6
CDR3 protein: CASSRLYRGGSTDTQYF

J gene: TRBJ1-5
V gene: TRBV2
CDR3 protein: CASSDPRGRGQPQHF

J gene: TRBJ2-3
V gene: TRBV11-1
CDR3 protein: CASGSRILTDTQYF

J gene: TRBJ1-2
V gene: TRBV5-4
CDR3 protein: CASSGAGGGDYGYTF

J gene: TRBJ2-7
V gene: TRBV5-1
CDR3 protein: CASSLGRTSYEQYF

J gene: TRBJ1-4
V gene: TRBV28
CDR3 protein: CASSKQGATNEKLFF

J gene: TRBJ2-1
V gene: TRBV5-1
CDR3 protein: CASSKGQGHNEQFF

J gene: TRBJ1-2
V gene: TRBV12-3/TRBV12-4
CDR3 protein: CASSLGEYGYTF

J gene: TRBJ1-4
V gene: TRBV16
CDR3 protein: CASSLGTANEKLFF

J gene: TRBJ1-1
V gene: TRBV6-2/TRBV6-3
CDR3 protein: CASTPWRRDRRDTEAFF

J gene: TRBJ2-7
V gene: TRBV7-9
CDR3 protein: CASSLGASYEQYF